This is a list of T cell receptor beta chains from one sample in a study of memory B cells and T cells in multiple sclerosis. Clones were sequenced by immunoSEQ multiplex PCR, and TCRdb holds only the in-frame ones, with some missing. Of over 35,000 clones detected, over 75% appear once; the ten largest clones hold about 1.1%. These TCRs are of unknown antigen specificity. Material: PBMCs from blood kept in culture. These TCRs come from a human donor with multiple sclerosis. CDR3s include the opening cysteine and the closing phenylalanine or tryptophan. The D gene is left open where the match is weak. Rows give clone size only sometimes, using once, few, many, or a class for an expanded clone.

DNA | CDR3 | J | D | V | size
TGTGCCAGCAGCGCCGGGACACAGATCTATGGCTACACCTTC | CASSAGTQIYGYTF | TRBJ1-2 | . | TRBV11-2 | .
TGTGCCAGCAGCTATTGGGGACAGGACTATGGCTACACCTTC | CASSYWGQDYGYTF | TRBJ1-2 | TRBD1 | TRBV6-1 | .
TGTGCCAGCAGTGATATCAGGGCCTACGAGCAGTACTTC | CASSDIRAYEQYF | TRBJ2-7 | . | TRBV25-1 | .
TGCGCCAGCAGTCGGGGGAGTCACAATGAGCAGTTCTTC | CASSRGSHNEQFF | TRBJ2-1 | . | TRBV10-2 | once
TGTGCCAGCAGTCCTACTGACAGGCCCGGCTACACCTTC | CASSPTDRPGYTF | TRBJ1-2 | . | TRBV28 | .
TGTGCCAGCATGGCGGGGGACCCCTTAGGGACCCAGTACTTC | CASMAGDPLGTQYF | TRBJ2-5 | TRBD2 | TRBV27 | .
TGTGCCAGCAGCTTGGGGACAGATTATGGCTACACCTTC | CASSLGTDYGYTF | TRBJ1-2 | TRBD1 | TRBV7-3 | .
TGCGCCAGCAGCCAAAGGGGGGGAGAGACCCAGTACTTC | CASSQRGGETQYF | TRBJ2-5 | . | TRBV4-3 | .
TGTGCCAGCAGCGTAGACGCAGGCGAAGACTATGGCTACACCTTC | CASSVDAGEDYGYTF | TRBJ1-2 | . | TRBV9 | .
TGTGCCATCCCAAGATGGGTCTACACTGAAGCTTTCTTT | CAIPRWVYTEAFF | TRBJ1-1 | . | TRBV7-3 | .
TGCGCCAGCGGGGGTGTTGGGGTCACTGAAGCTTTCTTT | CASGGVGVTEAFF | TRBJ1-1 | . | TRBV5-1 | .
TGTGCCAGCAGTTACGGACGCCTGGCTCCCCAGCATTTT | CASSYGRLAPQHF | TRBJ1-5 | . | TRBV6-5 | .
TGTGCCAGCAGCGTAGATCCAGCGGGGGGTAACAATGAGCAGTTCTTC | CASSVDPAGGNNEQFF | TRBJ2-1 | TRBD2 | TRBV9 | .
TGTGCCAGCAGTGAAGGCGGGCGGCGGGACCCATACTACGAGCAGTACTTC | CASSEGGRRDPYYEQYF | TRBJ2-7 | . | TRBV6-1 | once
TGTGCCATCCCGCGGGCCGGGGAGCTGTTTTTT | CAIPRAGELFF | TRBJ2-2 | . | TRBV11-2 | .
TGCGCCAGCAGCCAAGATGAAGCGGGGGGGTACGAGCAGTACTTC | CASSQDEAGGYEQYF | TRBJ2-7 | TRBD2 | TRBV4-1 | .
TGTGCCAGCAGTCTCCGGGACCTCTACAATGAGCAGTTCTTC | CASSLRDLYNEQFF | TRBJ2-1 | . | TRBV28 | .
TGTGCCAGTAAAACAGCGAATGGCAATCAGCCCCAGCATTTT | CASKTANGNQPQHF | TRBJ1-5 | . | TRBV19 | .
TGTGCCATCAGTGAGGTCGGCACTAACTATGGCTACACCTTC | CAISEVGTNYGYTF | TRBJ1-2 | . | TRBV10-3 | .
TGTGCCAGTGCATATGACAGGTTGAACACTGAAGCTTTCTTT | CASAYDRLNTEAFF | TRBJ1-1 | . | TRBV19 | .
TGTGCCAGCAGCAGACAGCTTGAAGCTTTCTTT | CASSRQLEAFF | TRBJ1-1 | . | TRBV13 | .
TGTGCCAGCCAGGGGGTAGGAAACACCATATATTTT | CASQGVGNTIYF | TRBJ1-3 | TRBD1 | TRBV6-5 | .
TGTGCCAGTAGTACCCAGACAGCAACTAATGAAAAACTGTTTTTT | CASSTQTATNEKLFF | TRBJ1-4 | . | TRBV19 | .
TGTGCCAGCAGCTTGGAAGGGGCCGACTCTGGAAACACCATATATTTT | CASSLEGADSGNTIYF | TRBJ1-3 | . | TRBV5-5 | .
TGCGCCAGCAGCCAGGCGGACAGAGCTAGCACTGAAGCTTTCTTT | CASSQADRASTEAFF | TRBJ1-1 | . | TRBV4-3 | .
TGCGCCAGCAGCCTGTGGGGCGGGGACTATGGCTACACCTTC | CASSLWGGDYGYTF | TRBJ1-2 | . | TRBV5-1 | .
TGCGCCAGCAGGTCCAGGGTGAACACTGAAGCTTTCTTT | CASRSRVNTEAFF | TRBJ1-1 | . | TRBV4-1 | .
TGTGCCAGCAGCGTACAGGGGGTCCCCTACGAGCAGTACTTC | CASSVQGVPYEQYF | TRBJ2-7 | TRBD1 | TRBV9 | .
TGTGCCAGCAGCCACTGGACAGGGCGCTCTGGAAACACCATATATTTT | CASSHWTGRSGNTIYF | TRBJ1-3 | TRBD1 | TRBV14 | medium-sized
TGCGCCAGCAGCGTCTCTAGCGGGGCGTACAATGAGCAGTTCTTC | CASSVSSGAYNEQFF | TRBJ2-1 | TRBD2 | TRBV5-1 | .
TGTGCCAGCTCACCTGGACAGGGGGCGGTTGAGCAGTACTTC | CASSPGQGAVEQYF | TRBJ2-7 | TRBD1 | TRBV18 | few
TGTGCCAGCAGCTTATTCAGGGACCAAGAGACCCAGTACTTC | CASSLFRDQETQYF | TRBJ2-5 | . | TRBV11-2 | .
TGTGCCAGCAGATGGAACTCTAACTATGGCTACACCTTC | CASRWNSNYGYTF | TRBJ1-2 | . | TRBV27 | .
TGTGCCAGCAGCTTAGTCGAGGAGACCCAGTACTTC | CASSLVEETQYF | TRBJ2-5 | . | TRBV11-3 | .
TGTGCCTGGACCCGGGGTAGCGGGGTGAGCGGGGAGCTGTTTTTT | CAWTRGSGVSGELFF | TRBJ2-2 | TRBD2 | TRBV30 | .
TGTGCCAGCAGTGACACAGGGGGTGGTGGCTACACCTTC | CASSDTGGGGYTF | TRBJ1-2 | TRBD1 | TRBV6-1 | .
TGTGCCATCAGTGAGCCCCGACAGGGGGGATGGACTGAAGCTTTCTTT | CAISEPRQGGWTEAFF | TRBJ1-1 | TRBD1 | TRBV10-3 | .
TGTGCCAGCATAGCCACAGAAGTTAACTATGGCTACACCTTC | CASIATEVNYGYTF | TRBJ1-2 | . | TRBV6-1 | .
TGTGCCAGCTCACTTTCGATCGGTGATGGCTACACCTTC | CASSLSIGDGYTF | TRBJ1-2 | . | TRBV18 | few
TGTGCCAGCAGCCCCTCCCCGGCAGAGAACCCAATCTTC | CASSPSPAENPIF | TRBJ1-2 | . | TRBV7-3 | .
TGTGCCAGCAGCAAGGAATACACGCAGTATTTT | CASSKEYTQYF | TRBJ2-3 | . | TRBV6-5 | .
TGTGCCATCAGTGAGCCTAGCGGGTGGGGAGAGACCCAGTACTTC | CAISEPSGWGETQYF | TRBJ2-5 | TRBD2 | TRBV10-3 | once
TGCGCCAGCAGCCAAACGCGGGGGGCTCAGCCCCAGCATTTT | CASSQTRGAQPQHF | TRBJ1-5 | . | TRBV4-3 | .
TGTGCCTGGAGTGTAGGCGGGCGAAACGGCTACACCTTC | CAWSVGGRNGYTF | TRBJ1-2 | . | TRBV30 | .
TGTGCCTGGAATCTGGGGCCTCTCAAAAACATTCAGTACTTC | CAWNLGPLKNIQYF | TRBJ2-4 | . | TRBV30 | .
TGCGCCAGCAGCGCAGGGATATCTAATGAAAAACTGTTTTTT | CASSAGISNEKLFF | TRBJ1-4 | . | TRBV5-1 | few
TGTGCCAGCAGCCCAGGACTAGCGAAAGAGACCCAGTACTTC | CASSPGLAKETQYF | TRBJ2-5 | TRBD2 | TRBV7-2 | once
TGTGCCTCAAATGGGGGGGCTAATGAAAAACTGTTTTTT | CASNGGANEKLFF | TRBJ1-4 | . | TRBV30 | .
TGTGCCAGCAGCCATCCCCTAGCCGGGGAGCTGTTTTTT | CASSHPLAGELFF | TRBJ2-2 | . | TRBV4-2 | .
TGTGCCATCTCGGGCACAGATACGCAGTATTTT | CAISGTDTQYF | TRBJ2-3 | . | TRBV10-3 | .
TGTGCCAGCAGCTTACTAGCGGGGGGAGGTGAGCAGTTCTTC | CASSLLAGGGEQFF | TRBJ2-1 | TRBD2 | TRBV11-3 | .
TGTGCCAGCAGTTACTCCGGTCCCTCCTACGAGCAGTACTTC | CASSYSGPSYEQYF | TRBJ2-7 | . | TRBV6-7 | .
TGTGCCAGCAGCGGCCACCGGGGGACAGGCGGCATGAACACTGAAGCTTTCTTT | CASSGHRGTGGMNTEAFF | TRBJ1-1 | TRBD1 | TRBV7-9 | .
TGTGCCAGCTCCACACCGTGGCTTGAGACCCAGTACTTC | CASSTPWLETQYF | TRBJ2-5 | . | TRBV7-2 | few
TGTGCCAGCTCACCATCGATCCAGGGTTTGAGCGAGCAGTACTTC | CASSPSIQGLSEQYF | TRBJ2-7 | . | TRBV18 | medium-sized
TGTGCCAGCAGTTTTCCCGGGGGCAGCTTAAGCAATCAGCCCCAGCATTTT | CASSFPGGSLSNQPQHF | TRBJ1-5 | . | TRBV28 | .
TGCGCCAGCAGCGATACTAGCGGATCCGGCGAGCAGTACTTC | CASSDTSGSGEQYF | TRBJ2-7 | TRBD2 | TRBV5-1 | .
TGCGCCAGCAGCCTAGGACAGGGCGGTAATTCACCCCTCCACTTT | CASSLGQGGNSPLHF | TRBJ1-6 | TRBD1 | TRBV5-1 | .